This T cell receptor beta chain was captured by sequencing in a study of T cells after yellow fever vaccination. TCRdb reprocessed the 5' RACE reads with MiXCR, giving one entry per CDR3 protein. Among 550,000 to 750,000 distinct CDR3 sequences listed, approximately 12% were seen once. General study points: Contaminants from the bulk population, in the form of abundant clonotypes, could be found in FACS-sorted repertoires. Clones that expanded after primary vaccination mostly reappeared after the booster (around 96% CD4, 88% CD8).

This clonotype has a count of ten or more. Its antigen is not known. V gave up 0 bases and J gave up 8 bases, with 9 bases separating them. This CDR3 is built from 13 residues. The specimen was PBMCs, collected on the day of the yellow fever booster vaccination. The rearrangement joins TRBV12-3 or TRBV12-4 to TRBJ2-3, with a tentative D call TRBD1 (5 bases). The clonotype was recovered from a man under 40 who received the YFV17D yellow fever vaccine. CDR3 sequence: CASSLAQGVTQYF. Written as DNA, the CDR3 is TGTGCCAGCAGTTTAGCGCAGGGCGTTACGCAGTATTTT.